This is a list of T cell receptor beta chains from one sample in a study of CD8 T cells in Susac syndrome. MiXCR was run by TCRdb on the immunoSEQ multiplex PCR reads, yielding one entry per CDR3 protein. The data contain around 150,000 distinct CDR3 sequences, approximately 95% of them seen just once; the ten biggest clones take up 0.15% to 0.2%. What was sequenced was CD8+ T cells from PBMCs. The receptors stem from a human donor with Susac syndrome. Each CDR3 is given with its conserved first and last residue. D genes are given only for firm matches. Size is stated for part of the rows, as once, few or many counts, or as a class when the clone is expanded.

once TRBJ1-2 TRBV5-4 NA CASSGPGVGYTF TGTGCCAGCAGCGGGCCCGGTGTGGGCTACACCTTC
NA TRBJ2-7 TRBV4-1 TRBD1 CASSQGQGLLNEQYF TGCGCCAGCAGCCAGGGACAGGGGTTGTTAAACGAGCAGTACTTC
NA TRBJ2-7 TRBV7-9 NA CASSLSVMRDYEQYF TGTGCCAGCAGCTTATCGGTTATGAGAGACTACGAGCAGTACTTC
NA TRBJ1-1 TRBV3-1 NA CASSPEGIVDTEAFF TGTGCCAGCAGCCCCGAGGGAATTGTGGACACTGAAGCTTTCTTT
NA TRBJ1-2 TRBV20-1 TRBD1 CSARDSRDSLYGYTF TGCAGTGCTAGAGATTCCCGGGACAGCCTTTATGGCTACACCTTC
NA TRBJ2-7 TRBV7-9 NA CASSSPTSSYRLYEQYF TGTGCCAGCAGCTCACCGACTAGTTCGTATAGACTCTACGAGCAGTACTTC
NA TRBJ2-7 TRBV27 TRBD2 CASSPRLAGGEQYF TGTGCCAGCAGTCCGAGACTAGCGGGGGGCGAGCAGTACTTC
NA TRBJ1-1 TRBV6-5 NA CASSYGAVGGRAEAFF TGTGCCAGCAGTTACGGGGCTGTGGGGGGGAGGGCTGAAGCTTTCTTT
NA TRBJ2-3 TRBV30 TRBD2 CACQAGEVDTQYF TGTGCCTGTCAAGCGGGAGAGGTAGATACGCAGTATTTT
NA TRBJ1-1 TRBV20-1 NA CSARGQNTEAFF TGCAGTGCTAGAGGACAGAACACTGAAGCTTTCTTT
NA TRBJ2-1 TRBV5-1 NA CASSSEAGQGSYNEQFF TGCGCCAGCAGCTCTGAGGCCGGCCAGGGCTCCTACAATGAGCAGTTCTTC
NA TRBJ2-7 TRBV7-9 TRBD2 CASSLGLAGKVEQYF TGTGCCAGCAGCTTAGGTCTAGCGGGAAAGGTTGAGCAGTACTTC
NA TRBJ2-3 TRBV9 TRBD2 CASSVALAGVTDTQYF TGTGCCAGCAGCGTAGCACTAGCGGGAGTAACAGATACGCAGTATTTT
NA TRBJ2-3 TRBV7-9 TRBD2 CASTPSPLTSVNTDTQYF TGTGCCAGCACCCCATCCCCCCTGACTAGCGTTAACACAGATACGCAGTATTTT
NA TRBJ2-1 TRBV4-1 TRBD2 CASSQDLGREFFF TGCGCCAGCAGCCAAGATCTAGGGCGGGAGTTCTTCTTC
NA TRBJ1-5 TRBV29-1 NA CSVAWQENQPQHF TGCAGCGTTGCCTGGCAGGAAAATCAGCCCCAGCATTTT
NA TRBJ2-5 TRBV7-6 NA CASSLGTEETQYF TGTGCCAGCAGCTTAGGGACAGAAGAGACCCAGTACTTC
NA TRBJ1-5 TRBV6-1 TRBD1 CASRITAPGTGDYSNQPQHF TGTGCCAGCAGAATCACCGCCCCCGGGACAGGGGATTATAGCAATCAGCCCCAGCATTTT
NA TRBJ2-1 TRBV28 NA CATEGGGAVYNEQFF TGTGCCACCGAGGGGGGGGGAGCAGTTTACAATGAGCAGTTCTTC
NA TRBJ1-5 TRBV27 NA CASSSANQPQHF TGTGCCAGCAGTTCCGCCAATCAGCCCCAGCATTTT
NA TRBJ1-1 TRBV2 NA CASRPGQENTEAFF TGTGCCAGCAGACCGGGCCAAGAGAACACTGAAGCTTTCTTT
NA TRBJ2-3 TRBV7-2 TRBD2 CASSPLAGESTDTQYF TGTGCCAGCAGCCCGCTAGCGGGAGAGAGCACAGATACGCAGTATTTT
NA TRBJ2-3 TRBV15 TRBD2 CATSRDLASGRSDTQYF TGTGCCACCAGCAGAGATCTGGCTAGCGGGAGATCAGATACGCAGTATTTT
NA TRBJ2-1 TRBV7-6 NA CASSLGGVDEQFF TGTGCCAGCAGCTTAGGGGGGGTTGATGAGCAGTTCTTC
NA TRBJ1-2 TRBV9 TRBD1 CASSARDSARYGYTF TGTGCCAGCAGCGCCAGGGACAGCGCTAGGTATGGCTACACCTTC
NA TRBJ2-1 TRBV14 NA CASSQDHHEQFF TGTGCCAGCAGCCAAGATCACCATGAGCAGTTCTTC
once TRBJ2-3 TRBV6-1 TRBD2 CASSETSGPHTDTQYF TGTGCCAGCAGTGAGACTAGCGGACCACACACAGATACGCAGTATTTT
NA TRBJ2-7 TRBV25-1 NA CASSAVPSSYEQYF TGTGCCAGCAGTGCGGTGCCTAGTTCTTACGAGCAGTACTTC
few TRBJ2-5 TRBV6-5 NA CASSYLVTGPQETQYF TGTGCCAGCAGTTACCTGGTGACTGGGCCCCAAGAGACCCAGTACTTC
NA TRBJ2-4 TRBV28 TRBD1 CASSSGTGWNIQYF TGTGCCAGCAGTAGCGGGACAGGGTGGAACATTCAGTACTTC
NA TRBJ2-7 TRBV3-1 TRBD2 CASSYAGEVYEQYF TGTGCCAGCAGTTACGCGGGAGAAGTATACGAGCAGTACTTC
NA TRBJ2-2 TRBV29-1 NA CSVPAISGELFF TGCAGCGTCCCCGCGATTAGCGGGGAGCTGTTTTTT
once TRBJ2-7 TRBV4-1 TRBD2 CASSQDTGTTYEQYF TGCGCCAGCAGCCAAGATACCGGGACTACTTACGAGCAGTACTTC
NA TRBJ1-5 TRBV30 NA CAWSNSGNQPQHF TGTGCCTGGAGTAACAGTGGCAATCAGCCCCAGCATTTT
NA TRBJ2-1 TRBV7-7 NA CASSPDGGPLSEQFF TGTGCTAGCAGCCCCGATGGGGGCCCTCTAAGTGAGCAGTTCTTC
NA TRBJ2-3 TRBV20-1 TRBD2 CSARDRIGLAGITQYF TGCAGTGCTAGAGATCGGATTGGACTAGCGGGGATCACGCAGTATTTT
NA TRBJ2-4 TRBV24-1 NA CANVDRLGDIQYF TGTGCCAACGTTGACAGGCTTGGGGACATTCAGTACTTC
NA TRBJ2-3 TRBV20-1 TRBD2 CSANSGSETDTQYF TGCAGTGCAAATAGCGGGAGTGAGACAGATACGCAGTATTTT
NA TRBJ2-1 TRBV7-6 NA CASGSPGTIKGEQFF TGTGCCAGCGGGTCACCCGGGACCATAAAGGGTGAGCAGTTCTTC
NA TRBJ2-1 TRBV7-2 TRBD2 CASSLELARKNEQFF TGTGCCAGCAGCTTGGAACTAGCGCGAAAAAATGAGCAGTTCTTC